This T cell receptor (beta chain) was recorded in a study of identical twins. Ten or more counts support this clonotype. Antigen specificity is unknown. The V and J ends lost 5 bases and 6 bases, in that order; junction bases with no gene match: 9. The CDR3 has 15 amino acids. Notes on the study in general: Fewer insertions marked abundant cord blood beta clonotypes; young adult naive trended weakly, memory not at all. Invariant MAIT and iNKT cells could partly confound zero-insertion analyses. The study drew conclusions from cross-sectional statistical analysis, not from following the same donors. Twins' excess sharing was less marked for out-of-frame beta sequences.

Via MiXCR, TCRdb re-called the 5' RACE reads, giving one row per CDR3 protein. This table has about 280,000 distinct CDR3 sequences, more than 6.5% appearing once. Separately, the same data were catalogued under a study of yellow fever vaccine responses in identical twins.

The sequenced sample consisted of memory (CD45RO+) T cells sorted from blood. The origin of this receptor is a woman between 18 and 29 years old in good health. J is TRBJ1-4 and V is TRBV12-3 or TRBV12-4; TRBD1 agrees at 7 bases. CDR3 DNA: TGTGCCAGCAGTCCCCACAGGGGAAGAGATGAAAAACTGTTTTTT. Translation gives CASSPHRGRDEKLFF.